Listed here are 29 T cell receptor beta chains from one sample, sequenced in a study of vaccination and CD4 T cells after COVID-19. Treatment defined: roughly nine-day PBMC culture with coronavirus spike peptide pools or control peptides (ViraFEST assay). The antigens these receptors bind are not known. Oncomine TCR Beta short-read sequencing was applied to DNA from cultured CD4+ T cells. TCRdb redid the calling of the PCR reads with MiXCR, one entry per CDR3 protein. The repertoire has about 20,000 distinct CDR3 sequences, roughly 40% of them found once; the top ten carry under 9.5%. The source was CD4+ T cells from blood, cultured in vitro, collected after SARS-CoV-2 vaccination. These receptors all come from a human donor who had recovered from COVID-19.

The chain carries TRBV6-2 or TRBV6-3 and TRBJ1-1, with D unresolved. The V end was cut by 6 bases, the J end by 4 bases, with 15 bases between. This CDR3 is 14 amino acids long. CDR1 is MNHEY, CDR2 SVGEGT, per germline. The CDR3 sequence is CASSPARRRTEAFF. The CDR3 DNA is TGTGCCAGCAGCCCCGCCCGGCGCCGCACTGAAGCTTTCTTT.

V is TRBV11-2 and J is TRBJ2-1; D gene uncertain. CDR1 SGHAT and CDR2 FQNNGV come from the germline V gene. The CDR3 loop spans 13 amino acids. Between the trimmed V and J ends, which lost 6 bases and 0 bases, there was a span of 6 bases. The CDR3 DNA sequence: TGTGCCAGCAGATCTAGCTCCTACAATGAGCAGTTCTTC. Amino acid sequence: CASRSSSYNEQFF.

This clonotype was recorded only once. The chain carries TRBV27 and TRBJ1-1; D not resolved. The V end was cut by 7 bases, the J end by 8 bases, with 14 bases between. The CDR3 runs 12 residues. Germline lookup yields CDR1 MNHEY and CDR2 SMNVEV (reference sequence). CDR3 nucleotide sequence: TGTGCCAGCAAAAAGGCGGTGGGCGAAGCTTTCTTT. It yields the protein CASKKAVGEAFF.

CDR3 region: CASSRQSAGANVLTF. Here the CDR3 DNA reads TGTGCCAGCAGCCGACAGAGTGCTGGGGCCAACGTCCTGACTTTC. The chain combines TRBV7-6 with TRBJ2-6, with D possibly matching TRBD1 (5 bases). The germline V gene has CDR1 SGHVS and CDR2 FNYEAQ. This CDR3 has 15 residues. V lost 5 bases, J lost 2 bases, and 10 bases lay in between.

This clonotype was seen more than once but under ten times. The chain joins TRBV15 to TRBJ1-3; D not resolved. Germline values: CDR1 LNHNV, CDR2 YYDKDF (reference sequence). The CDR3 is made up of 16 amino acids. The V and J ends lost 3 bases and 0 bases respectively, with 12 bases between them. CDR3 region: CATSRAGSYSGNTIYF. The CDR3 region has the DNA TGTGCCACCAGCAGGGCCGGATCTTACTCTGGAAACACCATATATTTT.

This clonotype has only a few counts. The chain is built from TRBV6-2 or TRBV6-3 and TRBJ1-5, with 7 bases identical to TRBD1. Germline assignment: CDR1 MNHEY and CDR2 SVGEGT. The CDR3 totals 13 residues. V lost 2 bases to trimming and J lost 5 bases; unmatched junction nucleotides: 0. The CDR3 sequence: CASSYDRDQPQHF. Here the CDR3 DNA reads TGTGCCAGCAGTTACGACAGGGATCAGCCCCAGCATTTT.

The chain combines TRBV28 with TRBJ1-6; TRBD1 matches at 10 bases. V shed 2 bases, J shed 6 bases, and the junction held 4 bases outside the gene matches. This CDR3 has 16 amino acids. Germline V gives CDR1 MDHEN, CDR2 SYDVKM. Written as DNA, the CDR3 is TGTGCCAGCAGTTTAAGGCGGGACAGGGGTAATTCACCCCTCCACTTT. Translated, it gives CASSLRRDRGNSPLHF. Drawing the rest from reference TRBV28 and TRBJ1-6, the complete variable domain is DVKVTQSSRYLVKRTGEKVFLECVQDMDHENMFWYRQDPGLGLRLIYFSYDVKMKEKGDIPEGYSVSREKKERFSLILESASTNQTSMYLCASSLRRDRGNSPLHFGNGTRLTVT.

This chain's CDR3 is CASCYLISMGQSTEAFF. The CDR3 DNA is TGTGCCAGCTGTTACCTAATCTCGATGGGACAGAGCACTGAAGCTTTCTTT. The chain is built from TRBV2 and TRBJ1-1, with 7 positions matching TRBD1. V was pared by 8 bases and J by 4 bases, with 19 bases of the junction left unmatched. Germline V lookup: CDR1 SNHLY, CDR2 FYNNEI. The CDR3 has 17 residues.

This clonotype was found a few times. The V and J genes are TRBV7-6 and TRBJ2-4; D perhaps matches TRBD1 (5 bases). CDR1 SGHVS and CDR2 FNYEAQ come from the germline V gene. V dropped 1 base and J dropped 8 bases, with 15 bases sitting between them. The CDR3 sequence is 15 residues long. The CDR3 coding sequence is TGTGCCAGCAGCTTAGATGGGGCGAGAGGAGACATTCAGTACTTC. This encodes CASSLDGARGDIQYF.

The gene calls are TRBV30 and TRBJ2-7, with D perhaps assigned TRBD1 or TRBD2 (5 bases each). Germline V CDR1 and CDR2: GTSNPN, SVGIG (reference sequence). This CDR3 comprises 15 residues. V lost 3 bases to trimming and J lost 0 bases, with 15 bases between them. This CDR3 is CAWSYGTDSSYEQYF. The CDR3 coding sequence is TGTGCCTGGAGCTACGGGACGGACTCCTCCTACGAGCAGTACTTC.

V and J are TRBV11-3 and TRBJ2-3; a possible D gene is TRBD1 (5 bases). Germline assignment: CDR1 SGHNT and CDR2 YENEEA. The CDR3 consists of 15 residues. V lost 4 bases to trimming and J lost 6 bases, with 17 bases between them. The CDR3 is CASSSPVGLGDTQYF. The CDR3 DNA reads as TGTGCCAGCAGCTCCCCGGTGGGGCTCGGGGATACGCAGTATTTT. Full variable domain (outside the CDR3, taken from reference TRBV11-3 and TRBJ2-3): EAGVVQSPRYKIIEKKQPVAFWCNPISGHNTLYWYLQNLGQGPELLIRYENEEAVDDSQLPKDRFSAERLKGVDSTLKIQPAELGDSAVYLCASSSPVGLGDTQYFGPGTRLTVL.

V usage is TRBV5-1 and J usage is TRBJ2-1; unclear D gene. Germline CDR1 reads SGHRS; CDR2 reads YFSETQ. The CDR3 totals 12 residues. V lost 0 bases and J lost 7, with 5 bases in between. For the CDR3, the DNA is TGCGCCAGCAGCTTGGTCAGGAATGAGCAGTTCTTC. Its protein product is CASSLVRNEQFF.

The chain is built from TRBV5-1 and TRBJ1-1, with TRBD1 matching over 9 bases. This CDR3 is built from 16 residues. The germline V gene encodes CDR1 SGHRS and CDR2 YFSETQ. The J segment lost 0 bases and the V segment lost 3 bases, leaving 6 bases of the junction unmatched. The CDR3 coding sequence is TGCGCCAGCAGCTCCGGGACAGGGACCATGAACACTGAAGCTTTCTTT. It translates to CASSSGTGTMNTEAFF. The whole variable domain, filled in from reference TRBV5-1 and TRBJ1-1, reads KAGVTQTPRYLIKTRGQQVTLSCSPISGHRSVSWYQQTPGQGLQFLFEYFSETQRNKGNFPGRFSGRQFSNSRSEMNVSTLELGDSALYLCASSSGTGTMNTEAFFGQGTRLTVV.

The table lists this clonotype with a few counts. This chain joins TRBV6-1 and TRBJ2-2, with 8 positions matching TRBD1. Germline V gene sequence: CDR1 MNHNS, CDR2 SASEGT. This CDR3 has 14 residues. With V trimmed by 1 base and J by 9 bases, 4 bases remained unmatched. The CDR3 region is CASSEGTGRRELFF. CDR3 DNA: TGTGCCAGCAGTGAAGGGACAGGGAGGCGGGAGCTGTTTTTT.

The CDR3 DNA is TGTGCCAGCAGCTTAGGTAACAGGATATCTGGAAACACCATATATTTT. Its translation: CASSLGNRISGNTIYF. The J gene is TRBJ1-3, the V gene TRBV11-2; the D gene is possibly TRBD1 (5 bases). Germline V gives CDR1 SGHAT, CDR2 FQNNGV. Trimming stripped 1 base from V and 1 base from J, with 11 bases between. The CDR3 is 16 amino acids.

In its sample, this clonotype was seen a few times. Here the CDR3 reads CASANPNQPQHF. The CDR3 region has the DNA TGTGCCAGCGCCAACCCCAATCAGCCCCAGCATTTT. The J gene is TRBJ1-5, the V gene TRBV6-2 or TRBV6-3; D not certain. The CDR3 spans 12 residues. Germline CDR1 is MNHEY and CDR2 is SVGEGT. The V gene lost 8 bases and the J gene lost 3 bases, with 8 bases spanning the gap.

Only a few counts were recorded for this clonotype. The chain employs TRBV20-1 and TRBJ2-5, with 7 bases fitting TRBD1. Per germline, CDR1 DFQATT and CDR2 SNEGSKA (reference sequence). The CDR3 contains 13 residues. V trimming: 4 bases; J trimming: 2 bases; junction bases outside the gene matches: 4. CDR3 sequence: CSATGTEQETQYF. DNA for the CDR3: TGCAGTGCTACCGGGACAGAACAAGAGACCCAGTACTTC.

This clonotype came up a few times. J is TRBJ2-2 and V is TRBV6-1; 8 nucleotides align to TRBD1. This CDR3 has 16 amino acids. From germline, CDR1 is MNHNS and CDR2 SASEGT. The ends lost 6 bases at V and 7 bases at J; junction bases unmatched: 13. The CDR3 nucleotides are TGTGCCAGCAGCCGAGACACAGGGGGGCGCGGCGGGGAGCTGTTTTTT. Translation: CASSRDTGGRGGELFF.

The CDR3 DNA is TGTGCCAGCAGCTTCGTCGAAGGCAATGAGCAGTTCTTC. It specifies CASSFVEGNEQFF. The gene calls are TRBV7-2 and TRBJ2-1; D uncertain. V lost 3 bases, J lost 6 bases, and 9 bases lay in between. The germline V gene has CDR1 SGHTA and CDR2 FQGNSA. This CDR3 is 13 amino acids long.

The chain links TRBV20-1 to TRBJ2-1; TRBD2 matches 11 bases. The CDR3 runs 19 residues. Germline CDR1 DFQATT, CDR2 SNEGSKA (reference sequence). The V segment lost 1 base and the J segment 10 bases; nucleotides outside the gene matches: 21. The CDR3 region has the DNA TGCAGTGCTAGAGCCACCACTAGCGGGGGTGGTCCACCGAGGGGAGAGCAGTTCTTC. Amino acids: CSARATTSGGGPPRGEQFF.

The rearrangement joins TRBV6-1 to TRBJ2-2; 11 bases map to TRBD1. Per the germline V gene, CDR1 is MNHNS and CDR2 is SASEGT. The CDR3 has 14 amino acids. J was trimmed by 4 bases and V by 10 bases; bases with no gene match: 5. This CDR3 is CATRGQGVTGELFF. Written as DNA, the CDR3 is TGTGCCACCAGGGGACAGGGGGTCACCGGGGAGCTGTTTTTT.

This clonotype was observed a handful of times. CDR3 coding DNA: TGTGCCAGCAGTTTGGCGCCCCGTACAGATACGCAGTATTTT. This codes for CASSLAPRTDTQYF. This rearrangement joins TRBV28 to TRBJ2-3; D gene unclear. CDR1 and CDR2 (germline): MDHEN, SYDVKM. With 3 bases removed from V and 3 bases from J, the gap between germline ends came to 10 bases. This CDR3 region has 14 residues.

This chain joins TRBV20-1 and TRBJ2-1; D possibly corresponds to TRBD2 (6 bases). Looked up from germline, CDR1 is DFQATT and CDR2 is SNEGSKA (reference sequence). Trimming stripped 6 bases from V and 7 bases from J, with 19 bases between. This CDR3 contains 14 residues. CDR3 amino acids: CSAHPPGAVNEQFF. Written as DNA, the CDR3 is TGCAGTGCCCATCCCCCGGGAGCCGTAAATGAGCAGTTCTTC.

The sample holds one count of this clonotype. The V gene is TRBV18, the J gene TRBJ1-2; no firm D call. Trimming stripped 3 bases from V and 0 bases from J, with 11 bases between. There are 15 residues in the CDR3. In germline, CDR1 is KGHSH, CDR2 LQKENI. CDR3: CASSPFGDSNYGYTF. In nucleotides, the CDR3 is TGTGCCAGCTCACCCTTCGGAGATTCTAACTATGGCTACACCTTC.

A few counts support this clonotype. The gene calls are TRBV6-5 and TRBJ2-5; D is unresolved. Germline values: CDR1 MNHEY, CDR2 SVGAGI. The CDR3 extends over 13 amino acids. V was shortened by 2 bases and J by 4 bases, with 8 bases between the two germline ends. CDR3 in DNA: TGTGCCAGCAGTTACGAGATCCGAGAGACCCAGTACTTC. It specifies CASSYEIRETQYF.

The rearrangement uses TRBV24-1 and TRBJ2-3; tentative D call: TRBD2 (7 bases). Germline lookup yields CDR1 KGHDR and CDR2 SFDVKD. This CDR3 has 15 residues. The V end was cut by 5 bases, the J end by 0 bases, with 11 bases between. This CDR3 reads CATSVGGASTDTQYF. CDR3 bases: TGTGCCACCAGTGTTGGGGGGGCCAGCACAGATACGCAGTATTTT.

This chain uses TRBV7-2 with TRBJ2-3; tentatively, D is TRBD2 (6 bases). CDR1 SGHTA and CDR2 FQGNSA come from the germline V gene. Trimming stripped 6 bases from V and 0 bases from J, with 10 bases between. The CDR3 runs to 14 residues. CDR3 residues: CASRKGLSTDTQYF. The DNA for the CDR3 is TGTGCCAGCAGGAAAGGACTAAGCACAGATACGCAGTATTTT. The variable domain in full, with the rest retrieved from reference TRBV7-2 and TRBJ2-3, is GAGVSQSPSNKVTEKGKDVELRCDPISGHTALYWYRQSLGQGLEFLIYFQGNSAPDKSGLPSDRFSAERTGGSVSTLTIQRTQQEDSAVYLCASRKGLSTDTQYFGPGTRLTVL.

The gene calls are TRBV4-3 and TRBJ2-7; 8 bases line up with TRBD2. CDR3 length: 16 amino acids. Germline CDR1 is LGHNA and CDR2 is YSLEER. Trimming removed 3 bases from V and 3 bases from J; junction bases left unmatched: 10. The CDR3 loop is CASSQESGRIVYEQYF. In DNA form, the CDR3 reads TGCGCCAGCAGCCAGGAAAGCGGGAGAATCGTCTACGAGCAGTACTTC.

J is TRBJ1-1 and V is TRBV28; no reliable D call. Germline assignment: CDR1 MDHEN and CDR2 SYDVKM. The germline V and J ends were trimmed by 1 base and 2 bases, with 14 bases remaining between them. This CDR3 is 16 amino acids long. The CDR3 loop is CASSLSGRSRNTEAFF. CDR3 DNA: TGTGCCAGCAGTTTATCCGGACGTTCGCGCAACACTGAAGCTTTCTTT.